This T cell receptor (beta chain) was sequenced in a study of OX40 agonist ivuxolimab in advanced cancers. Study observations and caveats: Low normalized T-cell clonal expansion also characterized some of the nonresponders.

This clone appeared a few times. What it binds is not known. This specimen includes other DNA sequences encoding the same CDR3. CDR1 is SGHNT, CDR2 YENEEA, per germline. Trimming took off 5 bases at V and 8 bases at J, with 7 bases between the two ends. This CDR3 spans 12 amino acids. Blood samples were obtained at baseline, cycle 4 day 1, and cycle 7 day 1. The table came from immunoSEQ multiplex PCR; TCRdb's copy has only in-frame clones and leaves some out. The sample has roughly 64,000 clones, approximately 78% seen once; the top ten hold roughly 5.1%. The chain uses TRBV11-3 and TRBJ1-6, with a possible D match to TRBD1 (6 bases). Sequenced material: CD4+ or CD8+ T cells sorted from blood, taken in a trial of the OX40 agonist ivuxolimab. This TCR was recovered from an adult with an advanced solid tumor such as melanoma, head and neck, liver or kidney cancer. CDR3 sequence (DNA): TGTGCCAGCAGCCCAGGGGATTCACCCCTCCACTTT. It encodes CASSPGDSPLHF.